These 8 T cell receptor beta chains were sequenced from one sample in a study of blood T cell repertoires in COVID-19. Sequencing was performed with immunoSEQ multiplex PCR; in TCRdb, only in-frame clones are kept and a portion is missing. This table has about 320,000 clones, around nine tenths appearing once. The specimen sequenced was PBMCs or T cells enriched from blood (not recorded which). The receptors stem from a woman aged 25 to 39 who had recovered from COVID-19.

This clone turned up a few times. J is TRBJ2-7 and V is TRBV23-1; D unresolved. TRBV23-1 has ORF status, its function being uncertain. With 6 bases removed from V and 1 base from J, the gap between germline ends came to 7 bases. The CDR3 runs to 12 residues. CDR3 sequence: CASSPASYEQYF. DNA for the CDR3: TGCGCCAGCAGCCCCGCGTCCTACGAGCAGTACTTC.

The rearrangement links TRBV4-3 to TRBJ2-7, with 8 bases matching TRBD2. This CDR3 is built from 16 residues. The germline V gene encodes CDR1 LGHNA and CDR2 YSLEER. Trimming removed 2 bases from V and 0 bases from J; junction bases left unmatched: 6. This CDR3 is CASSQNPSGRSYEQYF. CDR3 DNA sequence: TGCGCCAGCAGCCAAAACCCTAGCGGGCGCTCCTACGAGCAGTACTTC.

The genes are TRBV30 and TRBJ2-7; 8 bases map to TRBD1. The germline gives CDR1 GTSNPN, CDR2 SVGIG (reference sequence). V shed 3 bases, J shed 0 bases, and the junction held 7 bases outside the gene matches. The CDR3 consists of 15 residues. CDR3 bases: TGTGCCTGGAGGCTGGGACAGGCAAGCTCCTACGAGCAGTACTTC. Translation gives CAWRLGQASSYEQYF.

This chain links TRBV19 with TRBJ1-3; no clear D. From germline, CDR1 is LNHDA and CDR2 SQIVND (reference sequence). V was shortened by 3 bases and J by 0 bases, with 6 bases between the two germline ends. The CDR3 consists of 14 residues. The CDR3 sequence: CASSMGSSGNTIYF. The CDR3 nucleotides read TGTGCCAGTAGTATGGGCAGCTCTGGAAACACCATATATTTT.

The chain joins TRBV5-1 to TRBJ2-3; D possibly corresponds to TRBD2 (5 bases). Per germline, CDR1 SGHRS and CDR2 YFSETQ. The CDR3 is made up of 15 amino acids. Trimming took 7 bases from V and 0 from J, leaving 15 bases between them. This chain's CDR3 is CASREERISTDTQYF. CDR3 nucleotides: TGCGCCAGCCGTGAGGAGCGGATTAGCACAGATACGCAGTATTTT.

This clone was found a few times. The rearrangement joins TRBV7-9 to TRBJ1-2; D ambiguous. V gave up 1 base and J gave up 4 bases, with 10 bases separating them. The germline V gene has CDR1 SEHNR and CDR2 FQNEAQ (reference sequence). The CDR3 runs 14 residues. In nucleotides, the CDR3 is TGTGCCAGCAGCTTAGAGGCGCAGGCCTATGGCTACACCTTC. Translating it yields CASSLEAQAYGYTF.

CDR3 region: CASSQGQLSGNTIYF. The DNA of the CDR3 is TGTGCCAGCAGCCAAGGACAGCTCTCTGGAAACACCATATATTTT. The chain carries TRBV2 and TRBJ1-3, with D possibly being TRBD1 (6 bases). There are 15 residues in the CDR3. V lost 6 bases, J lost 0 bases, and 12 bases lay in between. The germline gives CDR1 SNHLY, CDR2 FYNNEI.

The chain uses TRBV5-1 and TRBJ1-4, with 7 bases that match TRBD1. This CDR3 spans 14 amino acids. V dropped 5 bases and J dropped 8; count of bases not matched to a gene: 9. CDR1 SGHRS and CDR2 YFSETQ come from the germline V gene. The CDR3 DNA reads as TGCGCCAGCAGTGTGGTGACAGGGAGGGAAAAACTGTTTTTT. It translates to CASSVVTGREKLFF.